The rows below give T cell receptor beta chains drawn from one sample of a study of cytomegalovirus exposure and HLA in healthy donors. Here immunoSEQ multiplex PCR was the method, and the copy in TCRdb shows in-frame clones only, minus some. In total, the table holds about 64,000 clones. Sequencing was performed on PBMCs. The receptors originated from a woman younger than 30 in good health and CMV-seronegative. The CDR3 runs from the conserved cysteine through the conserved F or W. Fields, in order: D gene, V gene, J gene, CDR3 protein, CDR3 DNA. The D gene is left open where the match is weak.

NA	TRBV4-1	TRBJ2-3	CASSQVSPNTQYF	TGCGCCAGCAGCCAAGTTTCCCCCAATACGCAGTATTTT
NA	TRBV6-5	TRBJ1-3	CASRSGAVGNTIYF	TGTGCCAGCAGGTCAGGGGCGGTTGGAAACACCATATATTTT
NA	TRBV6-5	TRBJ2-2	CASSYGPNTGELFF	TGTGCCAGCAGTTACGGGCCGAACACCGGGGAGCTGTTTTTT
NA	TRBV9	TRBJ2-3	CASSPRTSTDTQYF	TGTGCCAGCAGCCCCCGGACTAGCACAGATACGCAGTATTTT
NA	TRBV23-1	TRBJ1-1	CASSQPQMNTEAFF	TGCGCCAGCAGTCAACCACAGATGAACACTGAAGCTTTCTTT
TRBD1	TRBV18	TRBJ1-3	CASSWTGLSGNTIYF	TGTGCCAGCTCATGGACAGGGCTCTCTGGAAACACCATATATTTT
NA	TRBV11-2	TRBJ1-1	CASSLRFNRNTEAFF	TGTGCCAGCAGCTTGAGGTTTAATAGGAACACTGAAGCTTTCTTT
TRBD1	TRBV29-1	TRBJ2-7	CSARTGLNYEQYF	TGCAGCGCCCGGACAGGATTGAACTACGAGCAGTACTTC
NA	TRBV29-1	TRBJ2-7	CSVEWGGLRGDAYEQYF	TGCAGCGTTGAATGGGGTGGCCTCAGGGGAGATGCCTACGAGCAGTACTTC
TRBD2	TRBV6-1	TRBJ2-1	CASSEEAGGDNEQFF	TGTGCCAGCAGTGAAGAAGCGGGAGGCGACAATGAGCAGTTCTTC
NA	TRBV29-1	TRBJ2-7	CSSEVPKYF	TGCAGCTCCGAGGTACCAAAGTACTTC
TRBD1	TRBV7-8	TRBJ2-1	CASSVGTAQRGQFF	TGTGCCAGCAGCGTCGGGACAGCCCAACGGGGGCAGTTCTTC
NA	TRBV25-1	TRBJ2-7	CASSLPLAENSYEQYF	TGTGCCAGCAGTCTCCCCCTAGCAGAGAACTCCTACGAGCAGTACTTC
TRBD1	TRBV28	TRBJ1-2	CASSLAGQGDYGYTF	TGTGCCAGCAGTTTAGCGGGACAGGGGGATTATGGCTACACCTTC
NA	TRBV4-2	TRBJ2-1	CASSQGLGLNEQFF	TGTGCCAGCAGCCAAGGGCTGGGCCTCAATGAGCAGTTCTTC
NA	TRBV29-1	TRBJ1-1	CSVEVQGRSTEAFF	TGCAGCGTTGAAGTTCAGGGAAGGAGCACTGAAGCTTTCTTT
TRBD1	TRBV5-6	TRBJ2-7	CASSSLNAPGQETYEQYF	TGTGCCAGCAGTTCATTGAACGCGCCGGGACAGGAGACGTACGAGCAGTACTTC
NA	TRBV5-1	TRBJ1-1	CASSQMTGQNTEAFF	TGCGCCAGCAGCCAGATGACAGGCCAAAACACTGAAGCTTTCTTT
TRBD1	TRBV25-1	TRBJ2-7	CASTGQGGGYYEQYF	TGTGCCAGCACTGGACAGGGTGGTGGTTACTACGAGCAGTACTTC
TRBD1	TRBV6-5	TRBJ1-3	CASSYYTGAGNTIYF	TGTGCCAGCAGTTACTATACAGGGGCTGGAAACACCATATATTTT
TRBD1	TRBV18	TRBJ1-2	CASSPAGTGGSANYGYTF	TGTGCCAGCTCACCCGCCGGGACAGGGGGTTCAGCTAACTATGGCTACACCTTC
NA	TRBV19	TRBJ2-5	CASSLGRETQYF	TGTGCCAGTAGTCTAGGGAGGGAGACCCAGTACTTC